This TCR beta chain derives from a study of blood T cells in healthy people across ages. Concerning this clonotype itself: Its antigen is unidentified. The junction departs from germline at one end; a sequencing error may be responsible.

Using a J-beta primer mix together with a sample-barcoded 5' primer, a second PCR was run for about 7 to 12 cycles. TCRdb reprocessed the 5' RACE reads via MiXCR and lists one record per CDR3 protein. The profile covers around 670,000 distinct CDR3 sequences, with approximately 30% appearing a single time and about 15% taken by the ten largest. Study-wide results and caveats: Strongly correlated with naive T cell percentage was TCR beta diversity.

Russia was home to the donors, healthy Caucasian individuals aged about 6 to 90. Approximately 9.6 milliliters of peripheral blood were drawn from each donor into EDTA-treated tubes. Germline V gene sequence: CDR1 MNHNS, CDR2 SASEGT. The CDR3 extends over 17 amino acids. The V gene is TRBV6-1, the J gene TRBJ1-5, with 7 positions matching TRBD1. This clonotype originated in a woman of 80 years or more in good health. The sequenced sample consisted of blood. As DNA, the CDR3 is TGTGCCAGCAGTGAAGAAACAGGGGTCCTGAGCAGTCAGCCCCAGCATTTT. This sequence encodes CASSEETGVLSSQPQHF.